The clone carrying this T cell receptor beta chain was seen many times. Its antigen is undetermined. V lost 3 bases and J lost 4, with 12 bases in between. Germline lookup yields CDR1 SGHTA and CDR2 FQGNSA. The CDR3 covers 14 residues. The data were obtained in a study of blood T cells in healthy people across ages. Study outcomes and limitations: Across samples, TCR beta diversity tracked strongly with naive T cell percentage. Versus aged donors, long-lived donors had higher diversity and more naive CD4+ cells.

Then a second PCR, running roughly 7 to 11 cycles, was carried out with a sample-barcoded 5' primer and a J-beta primer mix. From the 5' RACE reads, TCRdb called clonotypes with MiXCR, one entry per CDR3 protein. The sample has more than 800,000 distinct CDR3 sequences, around 30% seen once. The origin of this receptor is a woman older than 75 in good health. V usage is TRBV7-2 and J usage is TRBJ2-5; tentatively, D is TRBD1 (6 bases). What was sequenced was blood. DNA for the CDR3: TGTGCCAGCAGCTTTACGGACAGCGGAGAGACCCAGTACTTC. It specifies CASSFTDSGETQYF. The entire variable domain, with the rest obtained from reference TRBV7-2 and TRBJ2-5, is as follows: GAGVSQSPSNKVTEKGKDVELRCDPISGHTALYWYRQSLGQGLEFLIYFQGNSAPDKSGLPSDRFSAERTGGSVSTLTIQRTQQEDSAVYLCASSFTDSGETQYFGPGTRLLVL.